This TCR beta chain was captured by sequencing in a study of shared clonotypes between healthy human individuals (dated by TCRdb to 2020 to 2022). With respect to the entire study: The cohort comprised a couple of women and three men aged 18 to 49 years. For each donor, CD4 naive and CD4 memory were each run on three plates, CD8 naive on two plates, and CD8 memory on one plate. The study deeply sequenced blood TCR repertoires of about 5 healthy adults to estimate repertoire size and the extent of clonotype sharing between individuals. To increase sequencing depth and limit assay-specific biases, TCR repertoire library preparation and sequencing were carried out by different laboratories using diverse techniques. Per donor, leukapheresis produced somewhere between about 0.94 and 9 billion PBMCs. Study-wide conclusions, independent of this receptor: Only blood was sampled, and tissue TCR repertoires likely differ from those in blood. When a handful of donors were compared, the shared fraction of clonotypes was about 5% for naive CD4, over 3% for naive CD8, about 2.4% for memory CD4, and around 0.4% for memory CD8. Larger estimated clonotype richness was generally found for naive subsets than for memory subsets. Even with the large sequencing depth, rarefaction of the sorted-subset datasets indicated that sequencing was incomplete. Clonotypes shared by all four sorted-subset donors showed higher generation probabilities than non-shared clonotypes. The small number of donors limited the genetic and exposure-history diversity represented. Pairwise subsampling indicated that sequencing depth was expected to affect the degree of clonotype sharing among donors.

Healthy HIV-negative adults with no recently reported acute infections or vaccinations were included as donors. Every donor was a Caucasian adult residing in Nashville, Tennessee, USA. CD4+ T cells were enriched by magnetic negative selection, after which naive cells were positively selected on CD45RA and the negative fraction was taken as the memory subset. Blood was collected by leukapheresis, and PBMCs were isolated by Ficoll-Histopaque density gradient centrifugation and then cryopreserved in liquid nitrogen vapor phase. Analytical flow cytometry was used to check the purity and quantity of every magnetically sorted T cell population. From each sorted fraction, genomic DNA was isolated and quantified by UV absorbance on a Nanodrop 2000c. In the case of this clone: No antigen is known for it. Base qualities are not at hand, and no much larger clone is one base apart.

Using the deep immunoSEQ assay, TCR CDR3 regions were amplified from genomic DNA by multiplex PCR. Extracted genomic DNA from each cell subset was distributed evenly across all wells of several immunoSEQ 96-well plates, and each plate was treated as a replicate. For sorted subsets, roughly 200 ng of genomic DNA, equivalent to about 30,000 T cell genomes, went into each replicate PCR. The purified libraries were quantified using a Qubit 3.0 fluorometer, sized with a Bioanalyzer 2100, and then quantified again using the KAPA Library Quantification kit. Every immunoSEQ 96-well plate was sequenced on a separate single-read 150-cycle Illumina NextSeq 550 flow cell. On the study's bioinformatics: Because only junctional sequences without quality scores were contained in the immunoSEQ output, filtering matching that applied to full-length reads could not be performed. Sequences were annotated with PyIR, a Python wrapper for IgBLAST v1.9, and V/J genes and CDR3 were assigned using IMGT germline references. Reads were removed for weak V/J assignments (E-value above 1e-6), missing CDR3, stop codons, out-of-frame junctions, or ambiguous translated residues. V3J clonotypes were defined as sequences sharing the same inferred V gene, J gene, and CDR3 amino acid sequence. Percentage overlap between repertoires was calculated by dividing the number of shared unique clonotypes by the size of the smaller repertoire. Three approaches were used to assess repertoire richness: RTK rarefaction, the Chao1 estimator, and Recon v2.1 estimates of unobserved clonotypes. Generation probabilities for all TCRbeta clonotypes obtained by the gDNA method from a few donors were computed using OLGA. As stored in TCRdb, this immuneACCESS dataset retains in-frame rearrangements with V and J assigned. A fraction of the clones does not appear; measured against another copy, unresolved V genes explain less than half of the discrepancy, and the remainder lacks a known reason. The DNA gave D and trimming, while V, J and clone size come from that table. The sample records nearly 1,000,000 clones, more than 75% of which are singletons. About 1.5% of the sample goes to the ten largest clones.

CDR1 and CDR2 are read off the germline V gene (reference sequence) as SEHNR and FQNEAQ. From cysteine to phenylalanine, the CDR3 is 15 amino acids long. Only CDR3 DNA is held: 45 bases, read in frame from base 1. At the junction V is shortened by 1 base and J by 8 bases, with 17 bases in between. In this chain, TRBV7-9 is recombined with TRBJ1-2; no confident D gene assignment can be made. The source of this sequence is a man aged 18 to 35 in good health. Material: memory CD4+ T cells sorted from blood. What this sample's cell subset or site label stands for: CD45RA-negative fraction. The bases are TGTGCCAGCAGCTTAGAGGGAGGCTTCACGTTGGGCTACACCTTC. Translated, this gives CASSLEGGFTLGYTF. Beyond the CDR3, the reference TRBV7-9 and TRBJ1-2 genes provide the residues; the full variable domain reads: DTGVSQNPRHKITKRGQNVTFRCDPISEHNRLYWYRQTLGQGPEFLTYFQNEAQLEKSRLLSDRFSAERPKGSFSTLEIQRTEQGDSAMYLCASSLEGGFTLGYTFGSGTRLTVV.